Each of the 21 T cell receptor beta chains below was sequenced from the same sample in a study of cytomegalovirus exposure and HLA in healthy donors. Amplification used 60 Vbeta primers and 13 Jbeta primers. The method was immunoSEQ multiplex PCR; TCRdb's version includes in-frame clones alone and lacks a portion of them. Among 150,000 to 200,000 clones listed, 80% were seen once. Sequencing was carried out using PBMCs. The receptors stem from a woman aged 40 to 55 in good health and CMV-seronegative.

The V call is TRBV19, the J call TRBJ1-3; D is possibly TRBD1 (5 bases). Germline CDR1 reads LNHDA; CDR2 reads SQIVND (reference sequence). This CDR3 is built from 14 residues. Trimming took 7 bases from V and 1 from J, leaving 11 bases between them. CDR3 region: CASKRGRSGNTIYF. CDR3 sequence (DNA): TGTGCCAGTAAAAGGGGTCGTTCTGGAAACACCATATATTTT.

The chain links TRBV7-5 to TRBJ2-3; the D call of TRBD2 is as the table states it, not checked on the DNA. TRBV7-5 represents a pseudogene. The CDR3 spans 18 residues. The CDR3 DNA reads as TGTGTCAGAAGCTATCCAGTCTCCCCCTGGAGTAGCACAGATACGCAGTATTTT. It specifies CVRSYPVSPWSSTDTQYF.

This chain uses TRBV10-3 with TRBJ2-3; maybe TRBD1 (6 bases). This CDR3 is built from 15 residues. The germline V gene encodes CDR1 ENHRY and CDR2 SYGVKD. V lost 7 bases to trimming and J lost 1 base, with 15 bases between them. The CDR3 spells CAITRDTRGTDTQYF. CDR3 in DNA: TGTGCCATCACCCGGGACACTCGAGGCACAGATACGCAGTATTTT.

The gene calls are TRBV12-5 and TRBJ1-2; 8 bases map to TRBD1. V dropped 0 bases and J dropped 6; count of bases not matched to a gene: 6. CDR1 and CDR2 from the germline V gene are LGHNT and FRNRAP. CDR3 length: 15 residues. The CDR3 protein is CASGLVAGQGNGYTF. The CDR3 DNA is TGTGCTAGTGGTTTGGTTGCAGGACAGGGCAATGGCTACACCTTC.

The chain couples TRBV9 to TRBJ2-3, with D possibly being TRBD2 (5 bases). The CDR3 extends over 14 amino acids. The germline gives CDR1 SGDLS, CDR2 YYNGEE. Trimming cost V 3 bases and J 6 bases, with 14 bases left between them. CDR3 DNA sequence: TGTGCCAGCAGCGAAGGGAGTTCCGCGGATACGCAGTATTTT. As protein: CASSEGSSADTQYF.

The chain's CDR3 is CASSVATGLAGEKQFF. CDR3 in DNA: TGTGCCAGCAGCGTAGCTACCGGACTAGCGGGAGAGAAGCAGTTCTTC. The chain links TRBV9 to TRBJ2-1; 13 bases line up with TRBD2. The CDR3 is 16 residues long. V was clipped by 0 bases and J by 11 bases; unmatched bases: 8. Germline V CDR1 and CDR2: SGDLS, YYNGEE.

The chain joins TRBV4-1 to TRBJ2-1; no clear D gene. This CDR3 comprises 13 residues. V shed 0 bases and J shed 5 bases, with 5 bases lying between them. Germline V gives CDR1 MGHRA, CDR2 YSYEKL. CDR3 coding DNA: TGCGCCAGCAGCCAAGATCCGGACAATGAGCAGTTCTTC. This translates into CASSQDPDNEQFF.

This chain uses TRBV14 with TRBJ2-1, with TRBD2 identical over 8 bases. CDR1 and CDR2 from the germline V gene are SGHDN and FVKESK. Trimming removed 2 bases from V and 8 bases from J; junction bases left unmatched: 8. The CDR3 consists of 15 residues. DNA for the CDR3: TGTGCCAGCAGCCAAATCGGGACTAGGGCCGATGAGCAGTTCTTC. It translates to CASSQIGTRADEQFF. The whole variable domain, remainder taken from reference TRBV14 and TRBJ2-1, is EAGVTQFPSHSVIEKGQTVTLRCDPISGHDNLYWYRRVMGKEIKFLLHFVKESKQDESGMPNNRFLAERTGGTYSTLKVQPAELEDSGVYFCASSQIGTRADEQFFGPGTRLTVL.

The rearrangement links TRBV2 to TRBJ2-1; TRBD2 is a possible D gene (7 bases). This CDR3 spans 13 amino acids. Trimming pared 10 bases from V and 6 bases from J, leaving 16 bases between. Germline CDR1 is SNHLY and CDR2 is FYNNEI. Written as DNA, the CDR3 is TGTGCCACCCCAGCGGGGACAATCAATGAGCAGTTCTTC. It codes for CATPAGTINEQFF.

This clone was detected once. The chain carries TRBV4-1 and TRBJ2-5; D is unclear. Trimming stripped 3 bases from V and 5 bases from J, with 10 bases between. Looked up from germline, CDR1 is MGHRA and CDR2 is YSYEKL. This CDR3 spans 13 amino acids. Here the CDR3 DNA reads TGCGCCAGCAGCCAGCAGATCCCGGAGACCCAGTACTTC. The encoded protein is CASSQQIPETQYF.

The rearrangement joins TRBV27 to TRBJ1-2, with TRBD1 matching 8 bases. This CDR3 has 13 amino acids. With V trimmed by 6 bases and J by 5 bases, 5 bases remained unmatched. The V gene's germline CDR1 is MNHEY and CDR2 SMNVEV (reference sequence). The chain's CDR3 is CASSPTGEYGYTF. The CDR3 bases are TGTGCCAGCAGCCCGACAGGGGAGTATGGCTACACCTTC.

V is TRBV5-1 and J is TRBJ2-7; 7 bases are a match to TRBD1. J gave up 6 bases and V 3 bases, and 9 bases lay outside the gene matches. The CDR3 loop spans 14 amino acids. Germline loops: CDR1 SGHRS, CDR2 YFSETQ. The CDR3 DNA sequence: TGCGCCAGCAGCTCCGGGACAGTCCCCACCGAGCAGTACGTC. As protein: CASSSGTVPTEQYV.

The chain carries TRBV11-2 and TRBJ2-1; no reliable D call. Germline V gene sequence: CDR1 SGHAT, CDR2 FQNNGV. Trimming removed 0 bases at V and 9 bases at J, with 15 bases between. This CDR3 is built from 15 residues. CDR3 sequence: CASSLDREEWREQFF. CDR3 bases: TGTGCCAGCAGCTTAGATCGAGAGGAGTGGCGTGAGCAGTTCTTC.

This chain connects TRBV6-4 to TRBJ1-2; 7 bases map to TRBD1. This CDR3 has 15 residues. V trimming: 5 bases; J trimming: 2 bases; junction bases outside the gene matches: 8. CDR1 and CDR2 from the germline V gene are MRHNA and SNTAGT. CDR3 loop: CASSSQGGVNYGYTF. The CDR3 DNA reads as TGTGCCAGCAGTTCGCAGGGGGGTGTAAACTATGGCTACACCTTC.

The gene calls are TRBV19 and TRBJ2-7, with 10 positions matching TRBD1. This CDR3 spans 15 amino acids. The V gene end was trimmed by 5 bases and the J gene end by 2 bases; junction bases not matched to a gene: 6. Germline V gene lookup returns CDR1 LNHDA and CDR2 SQIVND (reference sequence). CDR3 amino acids: CASSPDGTGAYEQYV. The CDR3 bases are TGTGCCAGTAGTCCCGACGGGACAGGGGCCTACGAGCAGTACGTC.

The gene calls are TRBV5-4 and TRBJ2-1; 9 bases align to TRBD1. The CDR3 length is 16 residues. The germline gives CDR1 SGHNT, CDR2 YYREEE (reference sequence). The V and J ends lost 0 bases and 7 bases, in that order; junction bases with no gene match: 8. CDR3 in amino acids: CASSLGPGGQGNEQFF. CDR3 in DNA: TGTGCCAGCAGCTTGGGTCCAGGGGGACAGGGAAATGAGCAGTTCTTC.

The chain combines TRBV15 with TRBJ1-2; D gene uncertain. The CDR3 totals 12 residues. Trimming removed 2 bases from V and 7 bases from J, with 8 bases in between. Germline CDR1 LNHNV, CDR2 YYDKDF (reference sequence). For the CDR3, the DNA is TGTGCCACCAGCAGAAAAGCCGGTGGCTACACCTTC. Its translation: CATSRKAGGYTF.

V usage is TRBV11-3 and J usage is TRBJ2-4, with a tentative D call TRBD2 (8 bases). The CDR3 is made up of 17 amino acids. Germline V CDR1 and CDR2: SGHNT, YENEEA. Trimming pared 0 bases from V and 6 bases from J, leaving 18 bases between. CDR3 DNA sequence: TGTGCCAGCAGCTTAGATAGGGGGCCGGGACTAGTAAACATTCAGTACTTC. Its translation is CASSLDRGPGLVNIQYF. Together with reference TRBV11-3 and TRBJ2-4, the CDR3 gives the full variable domain: EAGVVQSPRYKIIEKKQPVAFWCNPISGHNTLYWYLQNLGQGPELLIRYENEEAVDDSQLPKDRFSAERLKGVDSTLKIQPAELGDSAVYLCASSLDRGPGLVNIQYFGAGTRLSVL.

The CDR3, as DNA: TGTGCCAGTAATCCGGGACAGGTACATAGCAATCAGCCCCAGCATTTT. Translated: CASNPGQVHSNQPQHF. This chain connects TRBV19 to TRBJ1-5; TRBD1 matches 8 bases. Germline CDR1 LNHDA, CDR2 SQIVND (reference sequence). Germline trimming cut 7 bases from V and 0 bases from J; bases unmatched to any gene: 8. The length of the CDR3 is 16 residues.

V gene TRBV29-1 combines with J gene TRBJ1-4; D remains ambiguous. The CDR3 totals 14 residues. Germline CDR1 and CDR2: SQVTM and ANQGSEA. Trimming cost V 4 bases and J 10 bases, with 19 bases left between them. Written as DNA, the CDR3 is TGCAGCGTTGTTGTGAGGTCCTCGGAGGGAAAACTGTTTTTT. Its protein product is CSVVVRSSEGKLFF.

With regard to this clone: This specimen includes other DNA sequences encoding the same CDR3. J is TRBJ2-5 and V is TRBV27, with D hard to call. CDR3 length: 12 residues. Germline CDR1 and CDR2: MNHEY and SMNVEV (reference sequence). The V end was cut by 0 bases, the J end by 5 bases, with 4 bases between. This chain's CDR3 is CASSLSGETQYF. CDR3 in DNA: TGTGCCAGCAGTTTATCCGGGGAGACCCAGTACTTC.